This T cell receptor beta chain was observed in a study of cytomegalovirus exposure and HLA in healthy donors. PCR amplification relied on 60 Vbeta primers (plus 13 Jbeta primers). The protocol was immunoSEQ multiplex PCR, while the TCRdb copy is restricted to in-frame clones and leaves out a portion. The sample consists of 130,000 or so clones, 79% of them appearing once. The specimen sequenced was PBMCs. The TCR comes from a male donor in good health and CMV-seronegative.

DNA for the CDR3: TGTGCTAGTGGTTTGAGCGGCACAGATACGCAGTATTTT. It codes for CASGLSGTDTQYF. The chain carries TRBV12-5 and TRBJ2-3; unclear D gene. This CDR3 has 13 residues. Germline assignment: CDR1 LGHNT and CDR2 FRNRAP. Trimming took off 2 bases at V and 1 base at J, with 4 bases between the two ends.